The present T cell receptor beta chain was sequenced within a study of blood T cell repertoires in COVID-19. Profiling relied on immunoSEQ multiplex PCR, and the TCRdb table lists in-frame clones only, not all of them. The table lists some 270,000 clones, 85% to 90% of them singletons. Sequenced: PBMCs or T cells enriched from blood (not recorded which). The origin of this receptor is a woman aged 55-75 years who had recovered from COVID-19.

The CDR3 DNA follows: TGCGCCAGCAGTCAAAGGACTACCAAACTTGATACGCAGTATTTT. Its translation is CASSQRTTKLDTQYF. This chain joins TRBV23-1 and TRBJ2-3; D possibly corresponds to TRBD2 (6 bases). TRBV23-1 is reported as an ORF; its role is uncertain. CDR3 size: 15 residues. The ends were cut back, 2 bases at V and 6 bases at J, with 15 bases in the middle.